This T cell receptor (beta chain) derives from a study of cytomegalovirus exposure and HLA in healthy donors. The assay was immunoSEQ multiplex PCR, and TCRdb's table has in-frame clones only and misses some. The table lists approximately 82,000 clones, 85% to 95% of them singletons. The germline V gene encodes CDR1 GTSNPN and CDR2 SVGIG (reference sequence). This CDR3 contains 13 residues. Losses at the gene ends were 7 bases for V and 3 bases for J; bases not matched to a gene: 4. This TCR derives from a young man in good health and CMV-seronegative. The gene calls are TRBV30 and TRBJ1-3, with 9 bases that match TRBD1. Sequenced material: PBMCs. CDR3 coding DNA: TGTGCCTTAAACAGGGGGCTTGGAAACACCATATATTTT. It encodes CALNRGLGNTIYF.